This is a list of T cell receptor beta chains from one sample in a study of T cells in Graves' hyperthyroidism and ophthalmopathy. In TCRdb, the multiplex PCR reads were re-called with MiXCR into one record per CDR3 protein. This table has around 690,000 distinct CDR3 sequences, roughly 20% appearing once. Source material: blood. These TCRs come from a man between 25 and 39 years old with Graves' ophthalmopathy. Each CDR3 is given without its conserved first and last residue. A row's size may be missing; if present it is once, few, many or a size class.

J | V | size | CDR3
TRBJ1-3 | TRBV6-1 | - | ASRFDRTSGNTIY
TRBJ2-7 | TRBV15 | many | ATSREGTLNSYEQY
TRBJ1-5 | TRBV6-1 | few | ASRPEGTHQPQH
TRBJ1-3 | TRBV7-9 | few | ASRPNRANSGNTIY
TRBJ1-3 | TRBV28 | few | ASSPPPRDRVKFWLDTIY
TRBJ2-1 | TRBV20-1 | - | SARDGRWGHNEQF
TRBJ2-3 | TRBV3-1 | - | ASSQRGLAADTQY
TRBJ2-1 | TRBV2 | few | ASSEEKGNNEQF
TRBJ1-6 | TRBV12-3/TRBV12-4 | many | ASSLDLQGRGSPLH
TRBJ1-2 | TRBV6-5 | - | ASSYETGGDGYT
TRBJ2-3 | TRBV7-2 | few | ASSPDRIAGGSDTQY
TRBJ1-4 | TRBV6-5 | few | ASSYGQGINEKLF
TRBJ1-5 | TRBV12-3/TRBV12-4 | few | ASTVTGSNQPQH
TRBJ2-1 | TRBV27 | few | ASSSFSSYNEQF
TRBJ2-7 | TRBV20-1 | many | SATTQGRGYEQY
TRBJ2-7 | TRBV28 | many | ASSPPQSSYEQY
TRBJ2-3 | TRBV9 | few | ASSTGQNRDTQY
TRBJ2-6 | TRBV6-5 | few | ASSYSIAGHSGANVLT